The 14 T cell receptor beta chains below were found in one sample sequenced in a study of T cells in Graves' hyperthyroidism and ophthalmopathy. RNA transcripts served as the template for amplifying TCR beta CDR3 regions. Carried out on the TCR CDR3, a first-round RT-PCR used the HTBI primer set. MiXCR, applied by TCRdb to the multiplex PCR reads, yields one record per CDR3 protein. The table includes about 570,000 distinct CDR3 sequences, about 14% detected once. Sequencing used blood. These receptors came from a woman aged 40 to 50 with Graves' hyperthyroidism.

The rearrangement joins TRBV4-1 to TRBJ2-2, with D perhaps TRBD1 (6 bases). The V gene lost 3 bases and the J gene lost 1 base, with 9 bases spanning the gap. The CDR3 has 15 amino acids. Looked up from germline, CDR1 is MGHRA and CDR2 is YSYEKL. The CDR3 DNA follows: TGCGCCAGCAGCCACAGGACAGAGAACACCGGGGAGCTGTTTTTT. Translation gives CASSHRTENTGELFF.

This clonotype was counted at least ten times. This chain connects TRBV2 to TRBJ1-4, with D possibly TRBD1 on 5 matching bases. Deletions cut 2 bases from V and 7 bases from J, with 11 bases between. The CDR3 covers 14 residues. Germline CDR1 is SNHLY and CDR2 is FYNNEI. The chain's CDR3 is CASSEIGTSEKLFF. The CDR3 coding sequence is TGTGCCAGCAGTGAAATAGGGACGAGTGAAAAACTGTTTTTT.

This clonotype was seen only a few times. This chain connects TRBV29-1 to TRBJ1-3, with D possibly being TRBD1 (5 bases). V shed 7 bases and J shed 4 bases, with 14 bases lying between them. The CDR3 consists of 13 residues. Germline CDR1 SQVTM, CDR2 ANQGSEA. In nucleotides, the CDR3 is TGCAGCGGGGGGACTTACCCAGGAAACACCATATATTTT. Translating it yields CSGGTYPGNTIYF.

This clonotype has just a few counts. The chain links TRBV6-1 to TRBJ2-3, with 10 bases that match TRBD2. From germline, CDR1 is MNHNS and CDR2 SASEGT. This CDR3 has 13 residues. Trimming took 8 bases from V and 6 from J; bases not matched to a gene: 5. Here the CDR3 reads CASSASGSDTQYF. The CDR3 DNA follows: TGTGCCAGCTCCGCTAGCGGGAGCGATACGCAGTATTTT.

J is TRBJ1-3 and V is TRBV7-2; D gene unclear. The V and J ends lost 4 bases and 0 bases respectively, with 10 bases between them. Germline CDR1 SGHTA, CDR2 FQGNSA. The CDR3 has 15 amino acids. This CDR3 reads CASSWLDSSGNTIYF. The CDR3 DNA follows: TGTGCCAGCAGCTGGTTGGATAGCTCTGGAAACACCATATATTTT.

This clonotype appeared a few times. The junction shows a germline mismatch at one end, possibly a read error. V is TRBV11-2 and J is TRBJ2-2; D ambiguous. The CDR3 extends over 13 amino acids. In germline, CDR1 is SGHAT, CDR2 FQNNGV. As DNA, the CDR3 is TGTGCCAGCAACTTAAGGGTTGCCGGGGAGCTGTTTTTT. Its protein is CASNLRVAGELFF.

About this clonotype itself: A much larger clone sits a single nucleotide away, making a read error possible. This chain joins TRBV6-2 or TRBV6-3 and TRBJ1-2; no definite D call. The germline gives CDR1 MNHEY, CDR2 SVGEGT. The CDR3 is 15 amino acids. The CDR3: CASSESNMKNYGYIF. The CDR3 bases are TGTGCCAGCAGTGAATCGAACATGAAAAACTATGGCTACATCTTC.

At least ten counts were recorded for this clonotype. The J gene is TRBJ2-7, the V gene TRBV18; tentatively, D is TRBD2 (6 bases). Looked up from germline, CDR1 is KGHSH and CDR2 is LQKENI. Trimming cost V 2 bases and J 9 bases, with 17 bases left between them. The CDR3 is 14 amino acids. CDR3 DNA sequence: TGTGCCAGCTCACCAGAAGCGGGCCGCGTCGGGCAGTACTTC. This codes for CASSPEAGRVGQYF.

This clonotype has a count of ten or more. The CDR3 nucleotides are TGTGCCAGCAGTCGTAACTATGGCTACACCTTC. Translated: CASSRNYGYTF. This chain joins TRBV13 and TRBJ1-2; D ambiguous. Germline CDR1 and CDR2: PRHDT and FYEKMQ (reference sequence). The CDR3 length is 11 residues. V lost 6 bases and J lost 1, with 3 bases in between.

This clonotype appeared a few times. The chain is built from TRBV6-2 or TRBV6-3 and TRBJ2-3; D unresolved. The germline V gene encodes CDR1 MNHEY and CDR2 SVGEGT. This CDR3 comprises 15 residues. Trimming removed 6 bases at V and 1 base at J, with 14 bases between. The CDR3 DNA is TGTGCCAGCAGCCACATGCCAGCCGGCACAGATACGCAGTATTTT. Protein sequence: CASSHMPAGTDTQYF.

J is TRBJ1-2 and V is TRBV19; 9 positions agree with TRBD1. CDR1 is LNHDA and CDR2 is SQIVND in the germline V gene (reference sequence). The CDR3 covers 14 residues. The ends lost 2 bases at V and 4 bases at J; junction bases unmatched: 2. The CDR3 nucleotides are TGTGCCAGTAGTATACAACAGGGGGCCTATGGCTACACCTTC. It yields the protein CASSIQQGAYGYTF.

The table lists this clonotype with a few counts. The V call is TRBV3-1, the J call TRBJ2-1; no clear D gene. The CDR3 spans 16 residues. V was cut by 0 bases and J by 0 bases, with 9 bases left in between. Germline values: CDR1 LGHDT, CDR2 YNNKEL (reference sequence). The CDR3, as DNA: TGTGCCAGCAGCCAAGATCCGGCGGTCTCCTACAATGAGCAGTTCTTC. This sequence encodes CASSQDPAVSYNEQFF.

The rearrangement links TRBV7-9 to TRBJ2-1, with 12 bases aligning to TRBD1. V lost 4 bases and J lost 6; bases outside the gene matches: 7. This CDR3 region has 16 residues. Germline values: CDR1 SEHNR, CDR2 FQNEAQ (reference sequence). CDR3 sequence reads: CASSSTGQGAPNEQFF. In DNA form, the CDR3 reads TGTGCCAGCAGCTCAACGGGACAGGGGGCACCCAATGAGCAGTTCTTC.

The chain couples TRBV6-6 to TRBJ2-7; TRBD1 or TRBD2 may be the D gene (6 bases each). From germline, CDR1 is MNHNY and CDR2 SVGAGI (reference sequence). Trimming cost V 2 bases and J 4 bases, with 15 bases left between them. This CDR3 is 15 amino acids long. The CDR3 spells CASSYDARGGYEQYF. CDR3 bases: TGTGCCAGCAGTTACGACGCCCGAGGGGGGTACGAGCAGTACTTC.